The T cell receptor beta chain described here comes from a study of CD8 T cells in Susac syndrome. An amount of RNA that ranged from roughly 0.5 to 1 ug was reverse transcribed with random hexamers. TCRdb re-derived calls from the immunoSEQ multiplex PCR reads in MiXCR, one entry per CDR3 protein. The sample carries roughly 120,000 distinct CDR3 sequences, about 93% recorded once. This CDR3 region has 16 residues. The germline CDR1 and CDR2 sequences are SGHTA and FQGTGA. Trimming cost V 0 bases and J 4 bases, with 15 bases left between them. This receptor was identified in a human donor in good health. The chain combines TRBV7-3 with TRBJ1-2; possibly TRBD1 for D (6 bases). The sequenced sample was CD4+ T cells from PBMCs. CDR3 nucleotides: TGTGCCAGCAGCTTAACAGGTTCACCAGGGGCCTATGGCTACACCTTC. Residues: CASSLTGSPGAYGYTF.